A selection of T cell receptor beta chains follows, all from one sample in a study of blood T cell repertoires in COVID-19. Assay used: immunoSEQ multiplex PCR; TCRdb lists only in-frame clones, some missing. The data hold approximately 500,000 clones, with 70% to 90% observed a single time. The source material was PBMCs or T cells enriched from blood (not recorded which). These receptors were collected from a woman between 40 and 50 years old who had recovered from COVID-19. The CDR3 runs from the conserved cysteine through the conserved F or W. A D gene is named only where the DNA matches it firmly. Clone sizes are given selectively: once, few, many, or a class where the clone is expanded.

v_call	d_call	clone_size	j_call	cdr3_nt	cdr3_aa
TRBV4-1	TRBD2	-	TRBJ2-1	TGCGCCAGCAGCCAAGAAACGGGGAGGGACAATGAGCAGTTCTTC	CASSQETGRDNEQFF
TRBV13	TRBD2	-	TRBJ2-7	TGTGCCAGCAGCGCTAGCGGGAGGGTCTTAGGGTTGCCCTACGAGCAGTACTTC	CASSASGRVLGLPYEQYF
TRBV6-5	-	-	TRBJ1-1	TGTGCCAGCAGACCCTCTAGGAACACTGAAGCTTTCTTT	CASRPSRNTEAFF
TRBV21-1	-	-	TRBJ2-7	TGTGCCAGCAGCAAACCTCGGACAGGGGGAAACTCCCTCATCTACGAGCAGTACTTC	CASSKPRTGGNSLIYEQYF
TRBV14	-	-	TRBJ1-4	TGTGCCAGCAGCCAATTCAATGGCGGAAAACTGTTTTTT	CASSQFNGGKLFF
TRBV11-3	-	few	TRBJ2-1	TGTGCCAGCAGCCCAGGTAATGAGCAGTTCTTC	CASSPGNEQFF
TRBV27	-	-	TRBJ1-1	TGTGCCAGCAGTCCTACGACAGGAGGCACTGAAGCTTTCTTT	CASSPTTGGTEAFF
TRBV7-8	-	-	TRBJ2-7	TGTGCCAGCAGCTTAAAAACGGGAGTAACCCACGAGCAGTACTTC	CASSLKTGVTHEQYF
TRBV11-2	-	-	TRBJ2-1	TGTGCAGTCGGGGAGTCCTACAATGAGCAGTTCTTC	CAVGESYNEQFF
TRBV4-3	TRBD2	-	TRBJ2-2	TGCGCCAGCAGCCAAGAAGCGGGAGTAGGCGGGGAGCTGTTTTTT	CASSQEAGVGGELFF
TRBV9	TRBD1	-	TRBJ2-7	TGTGCCAGCAGCGTAGGGACCGGACAGGGCTACGAGCAGTACTTC	CASSVGTGQGYEQYF
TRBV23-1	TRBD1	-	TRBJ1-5	TGCGCCAGCAGTCAATATGACAGGGAACTGTTGGATCAGCCCCAGCATTTT	CASSQYDRELLDQPQHF
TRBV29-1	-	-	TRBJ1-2	TGCAGCGTTGAGAAGACGGGGGGCCGCAGGGGCTACACCTTC	CSVEKTGGRRGYTF
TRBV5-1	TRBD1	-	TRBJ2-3	TGCGCCAGCAGCGGGGAGGACAGGGGTTCAGATACGCAGTATTTT	CASSGEDRGSDTQYF
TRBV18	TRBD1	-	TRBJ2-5	TGTGCCAGCTCACCAGGGGACAGGGGACGGGAGACCCAGTACTTC	CASSPGDRGRETQYF
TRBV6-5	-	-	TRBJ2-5	TGTGCCAGCAGCCGAACAGGGAATTATGAGACCCAGTACTTC	CASSRTGNYETQYF
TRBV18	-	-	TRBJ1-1	TGTGCCAGCTCACCACCGGGGAGCACTGAAGCTTTCTTT	CASSPPGSTEAFF
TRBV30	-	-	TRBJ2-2	TGTGCCTGGAGTTCGACTAGGACCGGGGAGCTGTTTTTT	CAWSSTRTGELFF